The clone carrying this T cell receptor beta chain has more than one count but fewer than ten. What it binds is unknown. This record comes from a study of vaccination and CD4 T cells after COVID-19. Study-wide findings and caveats: Convalescent patients saw a median about 85% of their reactive clones show up only after vaccination.

The sample's time point: late sampling 161 to 241 days after vaccination in three convalescent patients. Treatment noted: 10-day PBMC culture with coronavirus spike peptide pools or control peptides (ViraFEST assay). Sequencing of DNA taken from cultured CD4+ T cells relied on the Oncomine TCR Beta short-read assay. TCRdb re-derived calls from the PCR reads in MiXCR, one entry per CDR3 protein. Of approximately 25,000 distinct CDR3 sequences in the sample, roughly 31% were seen once. Germline V CDR1 and CDR2: MDHEN, SYDVKM. This CDR3 region has 17 residues. Trimming pared 4 bases from V and 5 bases from J, leaving 23 bases between.

This receptor was identified in a human donor who had recovered from COVID-19. The V gene is TRBV28, the J gene TRBJ2-5, with D perhaps matching TRBD1 or TRBD2 (5 bases each). The sample was CD4+ T cells from blood, cultured in vitro, taken about 7 months after SARS-CoV-2 vaccination. CDR3 DNA: TGTGCCAGCAGTTCGTCAGGGACCCCAGGGCGTTGGGAGACCCAGTACTTC. This encodes CASSSSGTPGRWETQYF.